The T cell receptor (beta chain) described here comes from a study of T cells after posttransplantation cyclophosphamide. The study, taken as a whole, reports: TRB clonality was highly associated with recipient CMV seropositivity and reactivation. Donor CD8+ memory clones often dominated recipient blood repertoires at later times.

The method was immunoSEQ multiplex PCR; TCRdb's version includes in-frame clones alone and lacks a portion of them. Among about 8,000 clones, around 82% were seen once, and the ten largest hold roughly 17%. This clone was observed once. What it recognizes is unknown. Cyclophosphamide on days +3 and +4 followed busulfan-fludarabine conditioning and a marrow graft. Sequenced here: CD4+ T cells sorted from blood, sampled around 1,200 days after allogeneic stem cell transplant with posttransplant cyclophosphamide. This clonotype was sampled from a female patient aged 40 to 55 who received an allogeneic stem cell transplant from a related donor, was CMV-positive, and had no GVHD. Some of the T cells may derive from the graft donor.

The CDR3 nucleotides read TGTGCCACCAGCTTAGGGGGAACAGTCCAAGAGACCCAGTACTTC. Translated: CATSLGGTVQETQYF. The chain carries TRBV15 and TRBJ2-5; D might be TRBD1 (6 bases). Trimming took 5 bases from V and 1 from J, leaving 14 bases between them. Germline V CDR1 and CDR2: LNHNV, YYDKDF (reference sequence). This CDR3 spans 15 amino acids. Full variable domain (outside the CDR3, taken from reference TRBV15 and TRBJ2-5): DAMVIQNPRYQVTQFGKPVTLSCSQTLNHNVMYWYQQKSSQAPKLLFHYYDKDFNNEADTPDNFQSRRPNTSFCFLDIRSPGLGDTAMYLCATSLGGTVQETQYFGPGTRLLVL.